Presented here are 9 T cell receptor beta chains from one specimen sequenced in a study of vaccination effects on CD4 cells after COVID-19. Clones were sequenced by immunoSEQ multiplex PCR, and TCRdb holds only the in-frame ones, with some missing. The sample lists tens of thousands of clones, about 69% occurring once. Antigens for these TCRs are unknown. The authors isolated CD4+ T cells after around 9 days of culture. The source material was CD4+ T cells from PBMCs cultured without peptide, sampled before COVID-19 vaccination. These receptor sequences come from a human donor who had a prior SARS-CoV-2 infection.

The rearrangement joins TRBV24-1 to TRBJ2-1; 10 bases are shared with TRBD1. V lost 4 bases, J lost 10 bases, and 6 bases stayed unmatched. The CDR3 consists of 14 residues. Germline V gives CDR1 KGHDR, CDR2 SFDVKD. Written as DNA, the CDR3 is TGTGCCACCAGTGACCGGGACAGGGGAAGGGAGCAGTTCTTC. Protein sequence: CATSDRDRGREQFF.

About this clone: Other DNA sequences within the sample encode an identical CDR3. V usage is TRBV5-1 and J usage is TRBJ2-5, with 7 bases aligning to TRBD1. Germline trimming cut 0 bases from V and 5 bases from J; bases unmatched to any gene: 4. This CDR3 is 14 amino acids long. CDR1 and CDR2 (germline): SGHRS, YFSETQ. For the CDR3, the DNA is TGCGCCAGCAGCTTGGAGGGGGCAGGGGAGACCCAGTACTTC. Protein: CASSLEGAGETQYF.

This chain connects TRBV9 to TRBJ2-3; D possibly corresponds to TRBD1 (5 bases). Trimming stripped 2 bases from V and 4 bases from J, with 14 bases between. The CDR3 contains 15 residues. Germline V gene sequence: CDR1 SGDLS, CDR2 YYNGEE. The CDR3, as DNA: TGTGCCAGCAGCGTCTGGCAGGGTGTTGCAGATACGCAGTATTTT. Encoded protein: CASSVWQGVADTQYF.

CDR3 loop: CASSYRTANTGELFF. The CDR3 bases are TGTGCCAGCAGCTACCGGACAGCGAACACCGGGGAGCTGTTTTTT. The chain employs TRBV11-3 and TRBJ2-2; a possible D gene is TRBD1 (6 bases). The germline gives CDR1 SGHNT, CDR2 YENEEA. The CDR3 is 15 residues long. Trimming cost V 4 bases and J 0 bases, with 9 bases left between them.

This clone was observed a handful of times. The rearrangement joins TRBV7-3 to TRBJ2-5, with D unresolved. Germline V CDR1 and CDR2: SGHTA, FQGTGA. Trimming shortened V by 9 bases and J by 4 bases, and 15 bases separated the two germline ends. The CDR3 totals 13 residues. The CDR3 reads CARVGQVGETQYF. In DNA form, the CDR3 reads TGTGCCAGGGTCGGCCAGGTTGGAGAGACCCAGTACTTC.

The chain is built from TRBV3-1 (or the pseudogene TRBV3-2) and TRBJ2-1, with no clear D. Germline values: CDR1 LGHDT, CDR2 YNNKEL (reference sequence). The CDR3 is 14 amino acids. The V gene lost 1 base and the J gene lost 4 bases, with 8 bases spanning the gap. The CDR3 region has the DNA TGTGCCAGCAGCCAAGTGGTGATGTACAATGAGCAGTTCTTC. It specifies CASSQVVMYNEQFF.

The chain carries TRBV27 and TRBJ1-1; TRBD1 matches at 8 bases. Germline V lookup: CDR1 MNHEY, CDR2 SMNVEV (reference sequence). J lost 1 base, V lost 5 bases, and 6 bases had no gene match. The CDR3 totals 15 residues. The CDR3 is CASSPWDRQNTEAFF. The CDR3 nucleotides are TGTGCCAGCAGTCCCTGGGACAGGCAGAACACTGAAGCTTTCTTT.

The chain recombines TRBV11-2 with TRBJ1-4; D may be TRBD1 (6 bases). The CDR3 is 15 residues long. V gave up 2 bases and J gave up 1 base, with 8 bases separating them. Looked up from germline, CDR1 is SGHAT and CDR2 is FQNNGV. The CDR3: CASSLRTETNEKLFF. CDR3 coding DNA: TGTGCCAGCAGCTTACGGACAGAAACTAATGAAAAACTGTTTTTT.

The chain couples TRBV19 to TRBJ1-2; D is uncertain. The CDR3 is made up of 13 amino acids. V was shortened by 4 bases and J by 4 bases, with 10 bases between the two germline ends. The germline CDR1 and CDR2 sequences are LNHDA and SQIVND (reference sequence). The CDR3 bases are TGTGCCAGTAGTACTCAGAAGACCTATGGCTACACCTTC. Amino acids: CASSTQKTYGYTF.